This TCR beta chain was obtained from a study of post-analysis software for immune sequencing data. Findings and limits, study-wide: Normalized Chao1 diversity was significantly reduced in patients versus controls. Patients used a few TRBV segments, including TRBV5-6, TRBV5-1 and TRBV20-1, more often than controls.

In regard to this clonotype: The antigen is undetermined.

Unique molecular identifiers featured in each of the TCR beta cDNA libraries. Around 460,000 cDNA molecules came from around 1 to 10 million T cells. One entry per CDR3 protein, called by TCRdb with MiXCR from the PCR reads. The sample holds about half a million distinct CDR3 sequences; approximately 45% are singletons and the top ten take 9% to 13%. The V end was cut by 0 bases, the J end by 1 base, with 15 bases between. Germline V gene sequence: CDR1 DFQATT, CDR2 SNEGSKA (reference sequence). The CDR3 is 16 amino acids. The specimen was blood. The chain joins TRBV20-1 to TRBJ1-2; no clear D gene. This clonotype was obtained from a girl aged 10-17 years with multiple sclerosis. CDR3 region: CSARDRMTNYNYGYTF. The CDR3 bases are TGCAGTGCTAGAGATCGGATGACAAACTATAACTATGGCTACACCTTC.